The clone carrying this T cell receptor beta chain came up a few times. The antigen is undetermined. RNA transcripts served as the template for amplifying TCR beta CDR3 regions. The HTBI primer set drove a first-round RT-PCR of the TCR CDR3. TCRdb used MiXCR to reprocess the multiplex PCR reads, holding one entry per CDR3 protein. Of 560,000 or so distinct CDR3 sequences listed, 15% to 20% were seen once; the top ten hold around 50%. The data stem from a study of T cells in Graves' hyperthyroidism and ophthalmopathy. Study-wide findings and caveats: The model's output predicted ophthalmopathy at a median of about 6.5 months prior to onset.

It was uncontrolled infection, other autoimmune disease, pregnancy or lactation that excluded patients. Thyroid ultrasound and orbital computed tomography, with clinical symptoms and serum thyroxine and TRAb, informed diagnoses. The trim removed 6 bases at V and 3 bases at J, leaving 5 bases unmatched. CDR3 length: 13 amino acids. Germline V gene sequence: CDR1 SGHRS, CDR2 YFSETQ. This rearrangement joins TRBV5-1 to TRBJ1-1; 7 bases align to TRBD1. This TCR was recovered from a man aged 40-49 years with Graves' ophthalmopathy. The sample consisted of blood. The CDR3 sequence: CASTSGGDTEAFF. The CDR3 bases are TGCGCCAGCACCTCAGGGGGAGACACTGAAGCTTTCTTT.